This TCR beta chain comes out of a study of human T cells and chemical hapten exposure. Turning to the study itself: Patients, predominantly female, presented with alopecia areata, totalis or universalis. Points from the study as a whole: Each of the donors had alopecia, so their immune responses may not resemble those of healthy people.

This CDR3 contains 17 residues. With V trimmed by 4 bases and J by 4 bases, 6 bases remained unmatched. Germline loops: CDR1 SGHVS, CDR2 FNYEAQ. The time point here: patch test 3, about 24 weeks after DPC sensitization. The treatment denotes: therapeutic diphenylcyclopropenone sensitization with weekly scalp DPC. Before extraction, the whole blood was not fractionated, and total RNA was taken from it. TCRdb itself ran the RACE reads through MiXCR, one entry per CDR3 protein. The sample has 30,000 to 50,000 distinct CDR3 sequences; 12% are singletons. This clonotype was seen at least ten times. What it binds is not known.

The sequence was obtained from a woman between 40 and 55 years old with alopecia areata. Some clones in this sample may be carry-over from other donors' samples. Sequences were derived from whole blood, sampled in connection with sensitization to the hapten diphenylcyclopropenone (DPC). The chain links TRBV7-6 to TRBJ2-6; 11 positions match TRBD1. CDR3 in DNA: TGTGCCAGCAGCTATGGACAGGGGGCATCAGGGGCCAACGTCCTGACTTTC. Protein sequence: CASSYGQGASGANVLTF.